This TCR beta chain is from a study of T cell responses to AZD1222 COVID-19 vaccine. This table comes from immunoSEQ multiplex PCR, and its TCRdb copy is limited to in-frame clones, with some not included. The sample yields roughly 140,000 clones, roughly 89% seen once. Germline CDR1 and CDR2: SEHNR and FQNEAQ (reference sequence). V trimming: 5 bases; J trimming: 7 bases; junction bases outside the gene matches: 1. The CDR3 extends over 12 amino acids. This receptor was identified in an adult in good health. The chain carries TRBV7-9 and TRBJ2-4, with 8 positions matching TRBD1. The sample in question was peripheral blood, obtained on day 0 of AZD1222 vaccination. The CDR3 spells CASSRDRNIQYF. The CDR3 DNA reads TGTGCCAGCAGCCGGGACAGGAACATTCAGTACTTC.